The rows below give T cell receptor beta chains drawn from one sample of a study of lymphopenia after photon versus proton radiotherapy. The assay was immunoSEQ multiplex PCR, and TCRdb's table has in-frame clones only and misses some. The table lists 30,000 to 45,000 clones, more than 70% of them singletons. The specimen comprised peripheral blood, sampled from a patient treated with photon-based radiotherapy. The source is a man aged 45-65 years with gastric cancer. Both conserved end residues are trimmed from each CDR3. Some rows have no size entry. The others give once, few or many, or a class for an expanded clone.

TRBJ1-5,TRBV28,NA,AGRGRYSNQPQH
TRBJ2-3,TRBV9,NA,ASSGRTSTDTQY
TRBJ2-3,TRBV14,NA,ASSLRTGRTDTQY
TRBJ2-7,TRBV28,NA,ASSLTPSGSYEQY
TRBJ2-1,TRBV6-4,NA,ASRPSSRGIGNEQF
TRBJ2-3,TRBV7-2,NA,ASSLPSTDTQY
TRBJ2-1,TRBV9,NA,ASSVDRNEQF
TRBJ2-7,TRBV5-4,NA,ASSPGDTLYEQY
TRBJ2-1,TRBV5-1,NA,ASSSNFYNEQF
TRBJ2-3,TRBV9,NA,ASSSYSGTDTQY
TRBJ1-5,TRBV19,few,ASSILAGGHSNQPQH
TRBJ2-5,TRBV5-8,NA,ASSLEGPRGGETQY
TRBJ2-3,TRBV30,NA,AWSEGISTDTQY
TRBJ2-2,TRBV29-1,NA,SVTPGTLNTGELF
TRBJ1-1,TRBV15,NA,AASRGGWWDTEAF
TRBJ2-1,TRBV9,NA,ASSEGSPSSYNEQF
TRBJ2-7,TRBV4-1,NA,ASSRFLETGPYEQY
TRBJ2-6,TRBV19,NA,ASSLPGVGANVLT
TRBJ1-2,TRBV9,NA,ASSVEGQGFGNYGYT
TRBJ2-1,TRBV15,NA,ATSRDVGGSNEQF